These T cell receptor beta chains were read from a single sample in a study of blood T cell repertoires in COVID-19. Using immunoSEQ multiplex PCR, the repertoire was profiled, and TCRdb retains in-frame clones only, with some absent. Here the sample spans about 250,000 clones, more than 75% being singletons. Material for sequencing was PBMCs or T cells enriched from blood (not recorded which). The receptors here all came from a woman aged 45 to 65 who had been exposed to COVID-19. CDR3s include the opening cysteine and the closing phenylalanine or tryptophan. D genes are given only for firm matches. Clone size is not always given. Where it is, it says once, few, many or a class for expanded clones.

clone_size	v_call	d_call	j_call	cdr3_nt	cdr3_aa
once	TRBV9	TRBD1	TRBJ1-2	TGTGCCAGCAGGGCAACCGGGACAGCACCCTATGGCTACACCTTC	CASRATGTAPYGYTF
once	TRBV5-5	-	TRBJ1-5	TGTGCCAGCAGCTTGGCAAGGGGAACCTATAGCAATCAGCCCCAGCATTTT	CASSLARGTYSNQPQHF
-	TRBV6-4	-	TRBJ2-1	TGTGCCAGCAGTTCCCTTACTAGGAGCTCCTACAATGAGCAGTTCTTC	CASSSLTRSSYNEQFF
once	TRBV2	-	TRBJ2-7	TGTGCCAGCAGTGATGGGGGGGCCAAGTACGAGCAGTACTTC	CASSDGGAKYEQYF
-	TRBV5-1	-	TRBJ1-1	TGCGCCAGCAGCCTCACACAGGGATCGAACACTGAAGCTTTCTTT	CASSLTQGSNTEAFF
once	TRBV7-2	TRBD2	TRBJ2-1	TGTGCCAGCAGCTATGGACTAGCTTTGAATGAGCAGTTCTTC	CASSYGLALNEQFF
few	TRBV5-4	-	TRBJ2-3	TGTGCCAGCAGCCCGGGACTCGGTAGGGCAGATACGCAGTATTTT	CASSPGLGRADTQYF
few	TRBV6-5	-	TRBJ1-1	TGTGCCAGCAGCGACAATGTGGTCCGAACTGAAGCTTTCTTT	CASSDNVVRTEAFF
-	TRBV2	TRBD2	TRBJ2-5	TGTGCCAGCAGTGAAAGGGCGGGGGGGCCGGAGACCCAGTACTTC	CASSERAGGPETQYF
many	TRBV3-1/TRBV3-2	-	TRBJ2-5	TGTGCCAGCAGCCACAGGGGAGAGACCCAGTACTTC	CASSHRGETQYF
-	TRBV7-2	-	TRBJ1-1	TGTGCCAGCAGCTCTTTCTGGAACACTGAAGCTTTCTTT	CASSSFWNTEAFF
-	TRBV3-1/TRBV3-2	-	TRBJ2-4	TGTGCCAGCAGCCAAGATGGGAGAAACATTCAGTACTTC	CASSQDGRNIQYF
once	TRBV7-2	TRBD1	TRBJ1-2	TGTGCCAGCAGCTTAACGGGACAGATCTATGGCTACACCTTC	CASSLTGQIYGYTF
-	TRBV29-1	TRBD1	TRBJ1-1	TGCAGCGTTGCGAATGGACGACTTACAGGGGAAGAAGCTTTCTTT	CSVANGRLTGEEAFF
-	TRBV30	-	TRBJ1-1	TGTGCCTGGGGCCGCGGGGAGAACACTGAAGCTTTCTTT	CAWGRGENTEAFF
-	TRBV4-3	TRBD1	TRBJ2-6	TGCGCCAGCAGCCAAGTGAGGGGGCTCGGGGCCAACGTCCTGACTTTC	CASSQVRGLGANVLTF
-	TRBV7-2	-	TRBJ1-5	TGTGCCAGCAGCTTAGACGCACAGGTTATTGAGCCCCAGCATTTT	CASSLDAQVIEPQHF
-	TRBV29-1	-	TRBJ1-2	TGCAGCGGGGCTCAGGGGATGGGTGGCTACACCTTC	CSGAQGMGGYTF
once	TRBV2	TRBD1	TRBJ2-7	TGTGCCAGCAGCGGGACAGGTAACTACGAGCAGTACTTC	CASSGTGNYEQYF
-	TRBV7-3	-	TRBJ1-4	TGTGCCAGCAGCTTAACGGGCAGGGGAGCGGCTAATGAAAAACTGTTTTTT	CASSLTGRGAANEKLFF
-	TRBV7-2	-	TRBJ2-3	TGTGCCAGCAGCTTAGCTGCACCGAGGGGGGGTGGAGATACGCAGTATTTT	CASSLAAPRGGGDTQYF
-	TRBV7-9	-	TRBJ1-1	TGTGCCAGCAGCTCCAGGGGTCCGATCAAAGGGGACACTGAAGCTTTCTTT	CASSSRGPIKGDTEAFF
-	TRBV10-2	TRBD1	TRBJ2-7	TGCGCCAGCAGCGAGGACAGGGGGCTCTACGAGCAGTACTTC	CASSEDRGLYEQYF
-	TRBV19	-	TRBJ1-1	TGTGCCAGTAGTATAGAACGGGAGTGGAACACTGAAGCTTTCTTT	CASSIEREWNTEAFF
-	TRBV6-1	-	TRBJ2-1	TGTGCCAGCAGTGAACTCTGGGCCCCGGTTGAATACAATGAGCAGTTCTTC	CASSELWAPVEYNEQFF
-	TRBV10-1	-	TRBJ1-1	TGCGCCAGCAGTGCCTATGAAAGCACTGAAGCTTTCTTT	CASSAYESTEAFF
-	TRBV5-1	-	TRBJ1-1	TGCGCCAGCAGCACCGGACAGATATTGATGAACACTGAAGCTTTCTTT	CASSTGQILMNTEAFF
once	TRBV12-3/TRBV12-4	TRBD1	TRBJ1-2	TGTGCCAGCACCAGGACAGGGCGGCATGGCTACACCTTC	CASTRTGRHGYTF
-	TRBV6-1	TRBD1	TRBJ2-7	TGTGCCAGCAGTGAAGTGACGGGGACAGCCTCCTACGAGCAGTACTTC	CASSEVTGTASYEQYF
-	TRBV7-2	TRBD2	TRBJ2-2	TGTGCCAGCAGCGTGGGACTAGCGGGGGGCGACGGGGAGCTGTTTTTT	CASSVGLAGGDGELFF
-	TRBV9	-	TRBJ1-2	TGTGCCAGCAGCGTAGCGGGAGGGGCGGCGTTTGGCTACACCTTC	CASSVAGGAAFGYTF
few	TRBV11-2	TRBD1	TRBJ1-2	TGTGCCAGCAGCTTAGGAGGGACAGATGGCTACACCTTC	CASSLGGTDGYTF
-	TRBV5-1	TRBD1	TRBJ1-5	TGCGCCAGCAGCTTAACAGGGGAAAATCAGCCCCAGCATTTT	CASSLTGENQPQHF
once	TRBV19	TRBD2	TRBJ2-3	TGTGCCAGTAGTAGCGGGGGGGCCAGAGATACGCAGTATTTT	CASSSGGARDTQYF
-	TRBV7-3	-	TRBJ1-1	TGTGCCAGCAGCTTAACTCCAGTGAACACTGAAGCTTTCTTT	CASSLTPVNTEAFF
few	TRBV18	-	TRBJ1-2	TGTGCCAGCTCACCTGAAGCGGGGGACTATGGCTACACCTTC	CASSPEAGDYGYTF
-	TRBV9	-	TRBJ1-3	TGTGCCAGCAGCGTAGATCATTCATTCTCTGGAAACACCATATATTTT	CASSVDHSFSGNTIYF
-	TRBV5-8	-	TRBJ1-5	TGTGCCAGCAGCGAGAGGACACCCAGGGGTCAGCCCCAGCATTTT	CASSERTPRGQPQHF
many	TRBV7-9	TRBD1	TRBJ1-2	TGTGCCAGCAGCTTAGCGCGTCAGGGGGCGAGTGGCTACACCTTC	CASSLARQGASGYTF
-	TRBV28	-	TRBJ1-2	TGTGCCAGCACTGCAGGAATCTCTGGCTACACCTTC	CASTAGISGYTF
once	TRBV6-4	-	TRBJ1-2	TGTGCCAGCAGTGACTGGGGGCTGGAGGGCTACACCTTC	CASSDWGLEGYTF
-	TRBV12-3/TRBV12-4	TRBD1	TRBJ1-1	TGTGCCAGCAGTTTAGCGGGGACAGAGGAAGCTTTCTTT	CASSLAGTEEAFF
-	TRBV24-1	-	TRBJ1-6	TGTGCCACCAGTGATTCAGGGGTCTATAATTCACCCCTCCACTTT	CATSDSGVYNSPLHF
few	TRBV19	-	TRBJ1-2	TGTGCCAGTAGTATACCGGGAATCCCTAACTATGGCTACACCTTC	CASSIPGIPNYGYTF
few	TRBV4-3	-	TRBJ1-2	TGCGCCAGCAGCCAAGCAGGCTTAGCTAACTATGGCTACACCTTC	CASSQAGLANYGYTF